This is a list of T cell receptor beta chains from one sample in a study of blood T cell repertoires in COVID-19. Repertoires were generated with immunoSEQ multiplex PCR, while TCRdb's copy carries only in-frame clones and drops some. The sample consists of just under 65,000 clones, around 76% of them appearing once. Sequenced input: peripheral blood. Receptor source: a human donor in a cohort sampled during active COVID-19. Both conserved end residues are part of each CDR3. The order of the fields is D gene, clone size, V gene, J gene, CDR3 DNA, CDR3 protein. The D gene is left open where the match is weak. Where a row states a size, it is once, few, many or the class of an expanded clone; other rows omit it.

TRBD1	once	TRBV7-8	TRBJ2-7	TGTGCCAGCAGCTTAGACTCTTGGGGACAGCTAATTTACGAGCAGTACTTC	CASSLDSWGQLIYEQYF
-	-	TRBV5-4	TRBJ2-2	TGTGCCAGCAGCTTGAGCGGACGTACCTCGAACACCGGGGAGCTGTTTTTT	CASSLSGRTSNTGELFF
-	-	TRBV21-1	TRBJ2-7	TGTGCCAGCAGCAATCCGCAAAAGACGGGCGAGCAGTACTTC	CASSNPQKTGEQYF
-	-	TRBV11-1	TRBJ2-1	TGTGCCAGCAGCTTAGCTAGCGGTGCTGGAGGGCAGTTCTTC	CASSLASGAGGQFF
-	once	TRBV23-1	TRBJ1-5	TGCGCCAGCAGTCAGTTGACGCGGAATCAGCCCCAGCATTTT	CASSQLTRNQPQHF
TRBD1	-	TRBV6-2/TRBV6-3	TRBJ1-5	TGTGCCAGCAGTTTGACAGGGGGTTATAGCAATCAGCCCCAGCATTTT	CASSLTGGYSNQPQHF
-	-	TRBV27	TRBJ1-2	TGTGCCAGCAGCTGGGGAGGGGGAGGTGGCTACACCTTC	CASSWGGGGGYTF
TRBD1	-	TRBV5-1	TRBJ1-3	TGCGCCAGCAGCGCCGGGACAGCAACTGGAAACACCATATATTTT	CASSAGTATGNTIYF
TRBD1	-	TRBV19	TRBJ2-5	TGTGCCAGTAGCCAATGGACAGGAAATCGCGAGACCCAGTACTTC	CASSQWTGNRETQYF
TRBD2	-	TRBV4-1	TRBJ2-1	TGCGCCAGCAGCCAACCTAGCGGAGCCACGCGCTACAATGAGCAGTTCTTC	CASSQPSGATRYNEQFF
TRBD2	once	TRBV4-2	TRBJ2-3	TGTGCCAGCAGCCAAGTGGGGGGGTCGGATACGCAGTATTTT	CASSQVGGSDTQYF
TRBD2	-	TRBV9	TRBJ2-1	TGTGCCAGCAGCCGGGATAGCGGGGGGGACAATGAGCAGTTCTTC	CASSRDSGGDNEQFF
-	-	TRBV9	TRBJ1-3	TGTGCCAGCAGCGTTTTCGACAGGTTCTCTGGAAACACCATATATTTT	CASSVFDRFSGNTIYF
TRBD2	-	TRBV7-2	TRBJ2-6	TGTGCCAGCACCCTGGGGGGGGGTCCCAGCTCTGGGGCCAACGTCCTGACTTTC	CASTLGGGPSSGANVLTF